The 22 T cell receptor beta chains below all came from one sample that was sequenced in a study of T cell responses to AZD1222 COVID-19 vaccine. Sequencing used immunoSEQ multiplex PCR; TCRdb keeps in-frame clones, though not all of them. The sample carries approximately 110,000 clones, about 87% recorded once. Sequenced material: peripheral blood, taken 28 days after the second AZD1222 dose. Receptor source: an adult who received the AZD1222 COVID-19 vaccine.

This chain links TRBV4-3 with TRBJ2-2; no definite D call. Germline CDR1 LGHNA, CDR2 YSLEER. The CDR3 totals 13 residues. Trimming stripped 4 bases from V and 2 bases from J, with 5 bases between. This CDR3 reads CASSPTNTGELFF. The CDR3 nucleotides read TGCGCCAGCAGCCCGACTAACACCGGGGAGCTGTTTTTT.

In this sample, this clone turned up once. The rearrangement links TRBV11-2 to TRBJ1-5; a possible D gene is TRBD1 (5 bases). Germline loops: CDR1 SGHAT, CDR2 FQNNGV. The CDR3 is 13 residues long. V was clipped by 6 bases and J by 6 bases, with 12 bases between them. The CDR3 coding sequence is TGTGCCAGCAGTAGGGACCTAACTCAGCCCCAGCATTTT. Translation gives CASSRDLTQPQHF.

The V call is TRBV5-1, the J call TRBJ1-2; D is ambiguous. This CDR3 spans 13 amino acids. V dropped 0 bases and J dropped 7 bases, with 10 bases sitting between them. The germline CDR1 and CDR2 sequences are SGHRS and YFSETQ. This CDR3 is CASSLVTERGYTF. CDR3 bases: TGCGCCAGCAGCTTGGTAACCGAGCGTGGCTACACCTTC.

The genes are TRBV9 and TRBJ2-2; 14 positions match TRBD2. Germline V gene lookup returns CDR1 SGDLS and CDR2 YYNGEE. The CDR3 consists of 17 residues. Losses at the gene ends were 4 bases for V and 1 base for J; bases not matched to a gene: 3. The CDR3 DNA reads as TGTGCCAGCAGCCCCGGGACTAGCGGGGGGAACACCGGGGAGCTGTTTTTT. Translation gives CASSPGTSGGNTGELFF.

This chain connects TRBV4-1 to TRBJ2-1; 12 bases are shared with TRBD2. After removal of 3 bases from V and 0 bases from J, the junction contained 12 bases not matched to a gene. Germline V CDR1 and CDR2: MGHRA, YSYEKL. The length of the CDR3 is 20 residues. CDR3 in amino acids: CASSQQMTSGSLSSYNEQFF. The CDR3 coding sequence is TGCGCCAGCAGCCAGCAAATGACTAGCGGGAGCTTGAGCTCCTACAATGAGCAGTTCTTC.

The rearrangement joins TRBV12-3 or TRBV12-4 to TRBJ1-2; possible D gene TRBD1, 5 bases. The CDR3 is 13 residues long. V was trimmed by 6 bases and J by 9 bases, leaving 17 bases between them. CDR3 DNA: TGTGCCAGCAGCGAGTACACCAGGGAAAGCTACACCTTC. Protein product: CASSEYTRESYTF.

The chain is built from TRBV11-2 and TRBJ1-4, with no clear D. The CDR3 covers 12 residues. CDR1 is SGHAT and CDR2 is FQNNGV in the germline V gene. With 1 base removed from V and 7 bases from J, the gap between germline ends came to 4 bases. The CDR3 protein is CASSLVAEKLFF. CDR3 sequence (DNA): TGTGCCAGCAGCTTAGTTGCTGAAAAACTGTTTTTT.

The chain carries TRBV4-3 and TRBJ1-5; no firm D call. Germline V gene data show CDR1 as LGHNA and CDR2 as YSLEER. The CDR3 spans 15 residues. Trimming took off 0 bases at V and 0 bases at J, with 6 bases between the two ends. CDR3 sequence: CASSQDWASNQPQHF. CDR3 coding DNA: TGCGCCAGCAGCCAAGATTGGGCTAGCAATCAGCCCCAGCATTTT.

The chain employs TRBV7-2 and TRBJ1-4; 8 bases match TRBD1. The V segment lost 5 bases and the J segment 5 bases; nucleotides outside the gene matches: 7. This CDR3 contains 15 residues. The germline V gene has CDR1 SGHTA and CDR2 FQGNSA. CDR3 bases: TGTGCCAGCAGCACTCCAGGGGGCGCGAATGAAAAACTGTTTTTT. Residues: CASSTPGGANEKLFF.

The V gene is TRBV12-3 or TRBV12-4, the J gene TRBJ1-5; D remains unclear. There are 12 residues in the CDR3. V was cut by 5 bases and J by 8 bases, with 10 bases left in between. The CDR3 sequence is CASSIPGKPQHF. In nucleotides, the CDR3 is TGTGCCAGCAGTATCCCGGGAAAGCCCCAGCATTTT.

V is TRBV12-3 or TRBV12-4 and J is TRBJ2-7, with 8 positions matching TRBD2. This CDR3 region has 11 residues. V was pared by 8 bases and J by 5 bases, with 2 bases of the junction left unmatched. In nucleotides, the CDR3 is TGTGCCAGCGCACTAGCGGACGAGCAGTACTTC. Residues: CASALADEQYF.

The chain is built from TRBV12-3 or TRBV12-4 and TRBJ2-5, with D possibly TRBD2 on 5 matching bases. Trimming shortened V by 2 bases and J by 5 bases, and 9 bases separated the two germline ends. CDR3 length: 13 residues. For the CDR3, the DNA is TGTGCCAGCAGTTTATCGGGATTGGAGACCCAGTACTTC. It codes for CASSLSGLETQYF.

The chain carries TRBV5-1 and TRBJ2-7, with 9 bases aligning to TRBD1. V shed 0 bases, J shed 3 bases, and the junction held 7 bases outside the gene matches. This CDR3 has 16 amino acids. Germline lookup yields CDR1 SGHRS and CDR2 YFSETQ. CDR3 nucleotides: TGCGCCAGCAGCTTGGCCATCGGGGACAGGGTCTACGAGCAGTACTTC. Encoded protein: CASSLAIGDRVYEQYF.

V and J are TRBV18 and TRBJ1-6; 7 bases are a match to TRBD1. The CDR3 covers 15 residues. Germline V gives CDR1 KGHSH, CDR2 LQKENI. The V segment lost 5 bases and the J segment 6 bases; nucleotides outside the gene matches: 7. This chain's CDR3 is CASSSDRAANSPLHF. CDR3 DNA: TGTGCCAGCTCAAGCGACAGGGCCGCTAATTCACCCCTCCACTTT.

This clone appeared a few times. The J gene is TRBJ2-7, the V gene TRBV7-9; D call uncertain. This CDR3 region has 11 residues. The germline CDR1 and CDR2 sequences are SEHNR and FQNEAQ (reference sequence). Trimming took off 3 bases at V and 4 bases at J, with 4 bases between the two ends. CDR3 protein: CASSFQYEQYF. CDR3 sequence (DNA): TGTGCCAGCAGCTTCCAATACGAGCAGTACTTC.

V and J are TRBV28 and TRBJ2-3; no definite D call. CDR1 and CDR2 from the germline V gene are MDHEN and SYDVKM. This CDR3 has 13 amino acids. Trimming removed 1 base at V and 10 bases at J, with 12 bases between. CDR3 sequence: CASSLSPRLAQYF. The CDR3 nucleotides are TGTGCCAGCAGTTTATCTCCTAGATTGGCGCAGTATTTT. The entire variable domain, with the rest obtained from reference TRBV28 and TRBJ2-3, is as follows: DVKVTQSSRYLVKRTGEKVFLECVQDMDHENMFWYRQDPGLGLRLIYFSYDVKMKEKGDIPEGYSVSREKKERFSLILESASTNQTSMYLCASSLSPRLAQYFGPGTRLTVL.

The chain couples TRBV6-2 or TRBV6-3 to TRBJ2-7; D may be TRBD1 (5 bases). In germline, CDR1 is MNHEY, CDR2 SVGEGT. This CDR3 is 12 amino acids long. Trimming took off 5 bases at V and 6 bases at J, with 11 bases between the two ends. CDR3 coding DNA: TGTGCCAGCAGTGTCCAGGGAAGCGAGCAGTACTTC. It translates to CASSVQGSEQYF.

This clone was counted a single time. Other DNA sequences within the sample encode an identical CDR3. The chain employs TRBV3-1 (or the pseudogene TRBV3-2) and TRBJ2-4; 8 positions agree with TRBD1. The CDR3 covers 15 residues. After removal of 3 bases from V and 2 bases from J, the junction contained 3 bases not matched to a gene. Germline V lookup: CDR1 LGHDT, CDR2 YNNKEL (reference sequence). The CDR3 region is CASSQGTGPKNIQYF. The CDR3 DNA follows: TGTGCCAGCAGCCAGGGGACAGGCCCCAAAAACATTCAGTACTTC.

The chain couples TRBV7-9 to TRBJ1-5, with D uncertain. Germline V CDR1 and CDR2: SEHNR, FQNEAQ (reference sequence). The CDR3 has 12 amino acids. The germline V and J ends were trimmed by 5 bases and 4 bases, with 6 bases remaining between them. CDR3 in amino acids: CASSRSNQPQHF. The DNA of the CDR3 is TGTGCCAGCAGCCGATCAAATCAGCCCCAGCATTTT.

This rearrangement joins TRBV29-1 to TRBJ1-1, with TRBD1 identical over 9 bases. The V gene end was trimmed by 7 bases and the J gene end by 10 bases; junction bases not matched to a gene: 13. The CDR3 contains 13 residues. The V gene's germline CDR1 is SQVTM and CDR2 ANQGSEA. This chain's CDR3 is CSAIEPGQGPAFF. CDR3 bases: TGCAGCGCGATAGAACCGGGACAGGGTCCAGCTTTCTTT.

The CDR3 region has the DNA TGTGCCAGTCAGCTGAGGGGGAGCAATCAGCCCCAGCATTTT. Translated, it gives CASQLRGSNQPQHF. The chain couples TRBV19 to TRBJ1-5; TRBD1 might be the D (6 bases). Between the trimmed V and J ends, which lost 8 bases and 1 base, there was a span of 12 bases. This CDR3 spans 14 amino acids. CDR1 is LNHDA, CDR2 SQIVND, per germline (reference sequence).

A single count supports this clone. This chain connects TRBV6-5 to TRBJ1-2; TRBD1 matches at 10 bases. Germline CDR1 is MNHEY and CDR2 is SVGAGI. Losses at the gene ends were 6 bases for V and 4 bases for J; bases not matched to a gene: 5. This CDR3 contains 14 residues. In DNA, the CDR3 is TGTGCCAGCAGACTGGACAGGGGGATCTATGGCTACACCTTC. This sequence encodes CASRLDRGIYGYTF.